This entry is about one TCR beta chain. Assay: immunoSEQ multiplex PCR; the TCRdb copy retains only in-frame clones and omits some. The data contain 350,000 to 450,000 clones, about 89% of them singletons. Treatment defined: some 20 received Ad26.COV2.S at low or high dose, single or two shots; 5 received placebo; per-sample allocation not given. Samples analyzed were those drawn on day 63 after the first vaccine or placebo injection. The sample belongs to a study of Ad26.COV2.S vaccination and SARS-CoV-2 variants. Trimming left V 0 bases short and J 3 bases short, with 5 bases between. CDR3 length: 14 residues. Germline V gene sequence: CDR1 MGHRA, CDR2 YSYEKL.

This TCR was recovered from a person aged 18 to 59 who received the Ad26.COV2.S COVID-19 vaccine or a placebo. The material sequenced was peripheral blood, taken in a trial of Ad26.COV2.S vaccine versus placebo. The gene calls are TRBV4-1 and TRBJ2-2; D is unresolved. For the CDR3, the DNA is TGCGCCAGCAGCCAAGAATATTACACCGGGGAGCTGTTTTTT. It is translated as CASSQEYYTGELFF.